These 2 T cell receptor beta chains were sequenced from one sample in a study of beta chain features in type 1 diabetes. What was sequenced were expressed TCRB transcripts, since all of the isolated RNA had been reverse transcribed. The protocol was immunoSEQ multiplex PCR, while the TCRdb copy is restricted to in-frame clones and leaves out a portion. Of about 900,000 clones listed, 17% are singletons. Input material: naive CD4+ T cells from blood. The source is a woman aged 18 to 35 in good health.

This clone was detected only a few times. The chain has TRBV4-3 and TRBJ2-7, with D possibly TRBD2 on 5 matching bases. Trimming took 1 base from V and 5 from J, leaving 9 bases between them. CDR3 size: 13 residues. Germline CDR1 LGHNA, CDR2 YSLEER. CDR3 amino acids: CASSQALVDEQYF. CDR3 DNA: TGCGCCAGCAGCCAAGCACTAGTGGACGAGCAGTACTTC.

There are a few counts of this clone. The chain links TRBV2 to TRBJ2-7, with D perhaps given as TRBD1 or TRBD2 (6 bases each). Per the germline V gene, CDR1 is SNHLY and CDR2 is FYNNEI. V lost 7 bases and J lost 6, with 22 bases in between. The CDR3 is 15 residues long. CDR3 loop: CASTLQGGGVREQYF. CDR3 in DNA: TGTGCCAGCACCCTACAGGGAGGAGGGGTTCGCGAGCAGTACTTC.